Listed here are 2 T cell receptor beta chains from one sample, sequenced in a study of T cells after yellow fever vaccination. MiXCR, run by TCRdb on the 5' RACE reads, gives a single entry per CDR3 protein. The sample records some 240,000 distinct CDR3 sequences, 5.2% being singletons. Material: CD4+ T cells sorted from PBMCs, obtained on the day of the yellow fever booster vaccination. These receptors were obtained from a man younger than 35 who received the YFV17D yellow fever vaccine.

This clonotype showed up many times. This chain links TRBV4-2 with TRBJ2-2, with D hard to call. The CDR3 has 16 amino acids. CDR1 and CDR2 (germline): LGHNA, YNFKEQ. The V end lost 0 bases, the J end lost 3 bases, and 11 bases lay between the germline ends. The CDR3 DNA sequence: TGTGCCAGCAGCCAAGATGCAAACTATGACACCGGGGAGCTGTTTTTT. It translates to CASSQDANYDTGELFF.

This clonotype was seen at least ten times. The J gene is TRBJ2-5, the V gene TRBV5-1, with TRBD2 as a possible D gene (6 bases). The CDR3 runs 14 residues. V shed 0 bases and J shed 5 bases, with 11 bases lying between them. CDR1 SGHRS and CDR2 YFSETQ come from the germline V gene. Here the CDR3 DNA reads TGCGCCAGCAGCTTGGCCCCGGGGGTGGAGACCCAGTACTTC. This gives the protein CASSLAPGVETQYF.